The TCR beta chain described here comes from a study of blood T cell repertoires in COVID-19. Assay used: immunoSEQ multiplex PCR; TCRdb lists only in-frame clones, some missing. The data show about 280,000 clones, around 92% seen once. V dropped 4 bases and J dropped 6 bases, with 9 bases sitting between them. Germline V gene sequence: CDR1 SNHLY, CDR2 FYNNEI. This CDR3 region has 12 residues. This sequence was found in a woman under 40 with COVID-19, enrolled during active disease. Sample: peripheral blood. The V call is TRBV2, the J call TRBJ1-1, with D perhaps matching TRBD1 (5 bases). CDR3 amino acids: CASSVEGAEAFF. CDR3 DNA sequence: TGTGCCAGCAGTGTGGAAGGGGCTGAAGCTTTCTTT.